One sample yielded the 26 T cell receptor beta chains listed below, sequenced in a study of shared clonotypes between healthy human individuals. Clones were read by immunoSEQ multiplex PCR, and TCRdb kept only the in-frame ones, dropping some. This sample has 2,500,000 or so clones, with roughly 92% found just once. Sequenced material: naive CD4+ T cells sorted from blood. As to subset: CD45RA+ positively selected. These receptors all stem from a man between 18 and 35 years old in good health.

V is TRBV18 and J is TRBJ1-1; possibly TRBD1 for D (5 bases). Trimming removed 3 bases from V and 5 bases from J, with 16 bases in between. The CDR3 consists of 15 residues. Germline-derived CDR1 and CDR2 are KGHSH and LQKENI. The CDR3 DNA sequence: TGTGCCAGCTCACCGCTCGGAGCAGGGAGGACTGAAGCTTTCTTT. Translated: CASSPLGAGRTEAFF.

The chain couples TRBV10-3 to TRBJ2-5; D is ambiguous. The V and J ends lost 10 bases and 1 base respectively, with 10 bases between them. The CDR3 runs to 12 residues. Germline loops: CDR1 ENHRY, CDR2 SYGVKD. Here the CDR3 reads CATNRPQETQYF. The CDR3 DNA sequence: TGTGCCACCAACAGACCCCAAGAGACCCAGTACTTC.

This chain uses TRBV2 with TRBJ2-5; D tentatively fits TRBD1 or TRBD2 (5 bases each). The V end lost 8 bases, the J end lost 1 base, and 14 bases lay between the germline ends. Germline V gene data show CDR1 as SNHLY and CDR2 as FYNNEI. This CDR3 region has 14 residues. The CDR3 loop is CASGGRHIQETQYF. The CDR3 DNA reads TGTGCCAGCGGGGGACGCCATATCCAAGAGACCCAGTACTTC.

This clone occurred once. This chain links TRBV5-1 with TRBJ1-4, with 7 bases matching TRBD1. The CDR3 is 15 amino acids. V shed 3 bases, J shed 8 bases, and the junction held 10 bases outside the gene matches. CDR1 is SGHRS and CDR2 is YFSETQ in the germline V gene. CDR3 nucleotide sequence: TGCGCCAGCAGCTGGAGCGGACAGGAGGGCGAAAAACTGTTTTTT. This codes for CASSWSGQEGEKLFF.

The chain has TRBV28 and TRBJ1-3; maybe TRBD1 (5 bases). Trimming took 5 bases from V and 2 from J, leaving 19 bases between them. The CDR3 sequence is 17 residues long. Germline V lookup: CDR1 MDHEN, CDR2 SYDVKM. The CDR3 loop is CASSAGRRGFTGNTIYF. In DNA form, the CDR3 reads TGTGCCAGCAGTGCCGGGCGGAGGGGTTTCACTGGAAACACCATATATTTT.

The V call is TRBV9, the J call TRBJ2-5; TRBD1 is a possible D gene (6 bases). The germline V gene has CDR1 SGDLS and CDR2 YYNGEE. The CDR3 has 15 amino acids. V was pared by 0 bases and J by 5 bases, with 14 bases between. The CDR3 reads CASSVEEWQGETQYF. The CDR3 DNA reads as TGTGCCAGCAGCGTAGAAGAGTGGCAGGGGGAGACCCAGTACTTC.

The V and J genes are TRBV5-6 and TRBJ1-5; 7 bases agree with TRBD1. The CDR3 contains 14 residues. Germline lookup yields CDR1 SGHDT and CDR2 YYEEEE. The junction had 3 bases not matched to a gene; V was cut back by 0 bases and J by 6 bases. CDR3 protein: CASSLDRGGQPQHF. CDR3 in DNA: TGTGCCAGCAGCTTGGACAGGGGTGGTCAGCCCCAGCATTTT.

V and J are TRBV7-8 and TRBJ2-3; 10 nucleotides line up with TRBD1. The length of the CDR3 is 15 residues. Germline CDR1 is SGHVS and CDR2 is FQNEAQ. Trimming cost V 5 bases and J 3 bases; bases outside gene matches: 5. The CDR3 DNA is TGTGCCAGCAGCCGACGGGACAGGGGAACAGATACGCAGTATTTT. Its translation is CASSRRDRGTDTQYF.

The J gene is TRBJ2-7, the V gene TRBV27; no definite D call. V was clipped by 5 bases and J by 1 base, with 21 bases between them. CDR1 is MNHEY, CDR2 SMNVEV, per germline (reference sequence). This CDR3 contains 17 residues. In DNA form, the CDR3 reads TGTGCCAGCAGTCCTCTACGAATCGGAGCCATATCCTACGAGCAGTACTTC. Translated, it gives CASSPLRIGAISYEQYF.

Of note for this clone: It is likely a read error, because the conserved phenylalanine at the end of the CDR3 is missing. Because the CDR3's place on the DNA is in doubt, the DNA is left out and the CDR3 is given as listed by TCRdb. The chain carries TRBV7-9 and TRBJ1-2. From germline, CDR1 is SEHNR and CDR2 FQNEAQ (reference sequence). The CDR3 spans 9 amino acids, including both terminal residues. The CDR3 here is CASSPHVYL.

This rearrangement joins TRBV6-5 to TRBJ2-2, with 13 bases fitting TRBD2. The V and J ends lost 0 bases and 9 bases, in that order; junction bases with no gene match: 4. The CDR3 loop spans 16 amino acids. Germline CDR1 MNHEY, CDR2 SVGAGI. In nucleotides, the CDR3 is TGTGCCAGCAGTTACTCGGGACTAGCGGGGCGGCGGGAGCTGTTTTTT. Translation gives CASSYSGLAGRRELFF.

V is TRBV13 and J is TRBJ1-3; TRBD1 matches 8 bases. The CDR3 extends over 16 amino acids. From germline, CDR1 is PRHDT and CDR2 FYEKMQ (reference sequence). The J segment lost 2 bases and the V segment lost 5 bases, leaving 8 bases of the junction unmatched. The CDR3 coding sequence is TGTGCCAGCAGCACAGGGGGAGTGGGGCCTGGAAACACCATATATTTT. The encoded protein is CASSTGGVGPGNTIYF.

The V gene is TRBV9, the J gene TRBJ2-3; the D gene is possibly TRBD1 (6 bases). The V end was cut by 0 bases, the J end by 4 bases, with 9 bases between. The CDR3 loop spans 14 amino acids. From germline, CDR1 is SGDLS and CDR2 YYNGEE. The CDR3 sequence: CASSVVSGADTQYF. The CDR3 DNA is TGTGCCAGCAGCGTAGTTTCAGGGGCAGATACGCAGTATTTT.

This chain connects TRBV19 to TRBJ2-5; 8 positions agree with TRBD2. This CDR3 is 14 amino acids long. V shed 5 bases, J shed 2 bases, and the junction held 4 bases outside the gene matches. The germline V gene has CDR1 LNHDA and CDR2 SQIVND (reference sequence). CDR3 coding DNA: TGTGCCAGTAGTGCTAGCGGGTATCAAGAGACCCAGTACTTC. Translating gives CASSASGYQETQYF.

The J gene is TRBJ2-7, the V gene TRBV6-1, with D perhaps matching TRBD1 or TRBD2 (5 bases each). Trimming pared 2 bases from V and 2 bases from J, leaving 16 bases between. CDR1 and CDR2 (germline): MNHNS, SASEGT. This CDR3 is built from 16 residues. The CDR3 sequence is CASSENRGTGTYEQYF. Here the CDR3 DNA reads TGTGCCAGCAGTGAAAATCGAGGGACGGGGACCTACGAGCAGTACTTC.

This chain joins TRBV7-9 and TRBJ1-1, with a possible D match to TRBD1 (6 bases). Germline V gene lookup returns CDR1 SEHNR and CDR2 FQNEAQ (reference sequence). The V end lost 5 bases, the J end lost 2 bases, and 15 bases lay between the germline ends. The CDR3 is 15 residues long. CDR3 bases: TGTGCCAGCAGCCAAGGACAGCTCCTTAACACTGAAGCTTTCTTT. It encodes CASSQGQLLNTEAFF.

The chain combines TRBV9 with TRBJ1-6; perhaps TRBD1 as D (5 bases). Trimming removed 6 bases at V and 4 bases at J, with 14 bases between. There are 15 residues in the CDR3. Germline V gene lookup returns CDR1 SGDLS and CDR2 YYNGEE. The CDR3 DNA reads TGTGCCAGCAAGCTGACAGACGATTATAATTCACCCCTCCACTTT. Translated: CASKLTDDYNSPLHF. Complete variable domain (other parts from reference TRBV9 and TRBJ1-6): DSGVTQTPKHLITATGQRVTLRCSPRSGDLSVYWYQQSLDQGLQFLIQYYNGEERAKGNILERFSAQQFPDLHSELNLSSLELGDSALYFCASKLTDDYNSPLHFGNGTRLTVT.

V is TRBV30 and J is TRBJ2-5; D tentatively reads TRBD1 or TRBD2 (5 bases each). The end of the DNA aligns better with TRBJ2-7, so the J call may be wrong. The CDR3 sequence is 12 residues long. Germline-derived CDR1 and CDR2 are GTSNPN and SVGIG (reference sequence). The CDR3, as DNA: TGTGCCTACCGGGGCAGCGGCTACGAGCAGTACTTC. This sequence encodes CAYRGSGYEQYF.

The chain joins TRBV28 to TRBJ2-1; 12 nucleotides align to TRBD1. Trimming cost V 4 bases and J 7 bases; bases outside gene matches: 11. The V gene's germline CDR1 is MDHEN and CDR2 SYDVKM. The CDR3 contains 17 residues. In DNA form, the CDR3 reads TGTGCCAGCAGTTCCCGGGACAGGGGGCGAGTGGGGAATGAGCAGTTCTTC. It encodes CASSSRDRGRVGNEQFF.

The rearrangement joins TRBV9 to TRBJ2-2; D perhaps matches TRBD1 (5 bases). There are 15 residues in the CDR3. Deletions cut 3 bases from V and 1 base from J, with 10 bases between. Germline CDR1 is SGDLS and CDR2 is YYNGEE. The CDR3 sequence: CASSASTGNTGELFF. CDR3 in DNA: TGTGCCAGCAGCGCTTCTACAGGGAACACCGGGGAGCTGTTTTTT. The variable domain in full, completed from reference TRBV9 and TRBJ2-2, reads DSGVTQTPKHLITATGQRVTLRCSPRSGDLSVYWYQQSLDQGLQFLIQYYNGEERAKGNILERFSAQQFPDLHSELNLSSLELGDSALYFCASSASTGNTGELFFGEGSRLTVL.

The chain has TRBV9 and TRBJ2-7, with 8 bases matching TRBD2. With 4 bases clipped from V and 5 bases from J, the junction kept 11 bases outside the gene matches. Germline V gene lookup returns CDR1 SGDLS and CDR2 YYNGEE. CDR3 length equals 15 residues. In DNA, the CDR3 is TGTGCCAGCAGCCTCCGGAGCGGGAGTATCCACGAGCAGTACTTC. Amino acids: CASSLRSGSIHEQYF.

The chain couples TRBV25-1 to TRBJ2-2; 10 bases agree with TRBD1. Germline trimming cut 8 bases from V and 1 base from J; bases unmatched to any gene: 4. Germline values: CDR1 MGHDK, CDR2 SYGVNS. The CDR3 length is 15 residues. This chain's CDR3 is CASRGQGGNTGELFF. As DNA, the CDR3 is TGTGCCAGCCGTGGACAGGGGGGGAACACCGGGGAGCTGTTTTTT. Full variable domain (remainder filled in from reference TRBV25-1 and TRBJ2-2): EADIYQTPRYLVIGTGKKITLECSQTMGHDKMYWYQQDPGMELHLIHYSYGVNSTEKGDLSSESTVSRIRTEHFPLTLESARPSHTSQYLCASRGQGGNTGELFFGEGSRLTVL.

The rearrangement links TRBV5-4 to TRBJ1-3; D gene uncertain. The CDR3 has 13 amino acids. Looked up from germline, CDR1 is SGHNT and CDR2 is YYREEE (reference sequence). The V end was cut by 0 bases, the J end by 7 bases, with 8 bases between. CDR3 coding DNA: TGTGCCAGCAGCTTGGGGGGTCAGAACACCATATATTTT. Encoded protein: CASSLGGQNTIYF.

V and J are TRBV11-3 and TRBJ2-2; no firm D call. CDR1 and CDR2 (germline): SGHNT, YENEEA. V was trimmed by 1 base and J by 6 bases, leaving 15 bases between them. The CDR3 is made up of 16 amino acids. CDR3 coding DNA: TGTGCCAGCAGCTTAGGACAAGGGTCGATCTCCGGGGAGCTGTTTTTT. Translated, it gives CASSLGQGSISGELFF.

The chain couples TRBV6-1 to TRBJ1-1, with 10 nucleotides matching TRBD1. J lost 4 bases, V lost 2 bases, and 1 base had no gene match. Germline V gene lookup returns CDR1 MNHNS and CDR2 SASEGT. CDR3 length equals 14 residues. The CDR3 is CASSEWTGGTEAFF. DNA for the CDR3: TGTGCCAGCAGTGAATGGACAGGGGGCACTGAAGCTTTCTTT.

With respect to this clone: An end of the junction differs from the germline gene, which may be a read error. V usage is TRBV5-6 and J usage is TRBJ2-1; 10 bases fit TRBD2. The CDR3 contains 15 residues. From germline, CDR1 is SGHDT and CDR2 YYEEEE. CDR3 coding DNA: TGTGCCAGCAGTTTGGAATCTAGCGGGAGTGCGTTCGTGTTCTTC. It encodes CASSLESSGSAFVFF.